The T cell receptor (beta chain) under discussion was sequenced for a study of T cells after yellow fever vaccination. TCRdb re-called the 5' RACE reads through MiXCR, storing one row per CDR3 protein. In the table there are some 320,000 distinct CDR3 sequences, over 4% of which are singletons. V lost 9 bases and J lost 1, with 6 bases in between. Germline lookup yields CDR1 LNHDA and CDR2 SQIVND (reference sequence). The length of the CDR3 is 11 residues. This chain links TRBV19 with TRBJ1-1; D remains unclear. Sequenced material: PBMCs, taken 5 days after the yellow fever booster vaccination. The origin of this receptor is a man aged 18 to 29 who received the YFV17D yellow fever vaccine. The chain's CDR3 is CASLTNTEAFF. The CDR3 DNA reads TGTGCCAGCCTGACGAACACTGAAGCTTTCTTT.